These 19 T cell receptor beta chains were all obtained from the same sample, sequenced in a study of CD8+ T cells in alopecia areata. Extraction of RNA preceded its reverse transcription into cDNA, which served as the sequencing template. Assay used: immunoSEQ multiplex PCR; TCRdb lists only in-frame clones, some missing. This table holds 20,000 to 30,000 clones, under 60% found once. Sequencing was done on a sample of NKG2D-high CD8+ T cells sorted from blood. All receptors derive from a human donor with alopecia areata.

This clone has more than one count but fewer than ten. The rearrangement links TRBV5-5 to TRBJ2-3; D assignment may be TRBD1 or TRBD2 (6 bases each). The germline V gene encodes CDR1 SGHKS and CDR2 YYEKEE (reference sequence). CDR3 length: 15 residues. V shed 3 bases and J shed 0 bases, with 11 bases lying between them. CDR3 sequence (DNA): TGTGCCAGCAGCTCCGCGGGACACAGCACAGATACGCAGTATTTT. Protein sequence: CASSSAGHSTDTQYF.

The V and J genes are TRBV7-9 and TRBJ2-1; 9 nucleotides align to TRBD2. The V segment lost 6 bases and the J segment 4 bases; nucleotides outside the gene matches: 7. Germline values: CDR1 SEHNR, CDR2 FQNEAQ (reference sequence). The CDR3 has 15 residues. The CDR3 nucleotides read TGTGCCAGCAGTCCCCTAGCGGGAAATTACAATGAGCAGTTCTTC. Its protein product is CASSPLAGNYNEQFF.

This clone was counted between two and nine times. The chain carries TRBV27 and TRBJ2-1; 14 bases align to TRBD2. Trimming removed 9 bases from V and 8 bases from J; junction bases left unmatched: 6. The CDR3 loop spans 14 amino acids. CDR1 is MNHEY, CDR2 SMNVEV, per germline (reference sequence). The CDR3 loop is CASGTSGSAYEQFF. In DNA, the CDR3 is TGTGCCAGTGGGACTAGCGGGAGCGCGTATGAGCAGTTCTTC.

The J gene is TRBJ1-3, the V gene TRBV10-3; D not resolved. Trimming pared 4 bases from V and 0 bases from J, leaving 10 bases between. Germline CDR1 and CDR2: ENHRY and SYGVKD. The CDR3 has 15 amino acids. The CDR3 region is CAISAQATSGNTIYF. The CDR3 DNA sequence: TGTGCCATCAGTGCCCAGGCTACCTCTGGAAACACCATATATTTT.

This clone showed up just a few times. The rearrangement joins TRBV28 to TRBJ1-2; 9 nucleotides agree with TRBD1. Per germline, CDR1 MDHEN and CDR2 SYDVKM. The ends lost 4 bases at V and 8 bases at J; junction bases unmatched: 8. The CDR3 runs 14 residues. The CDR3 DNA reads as TGTGCCAGCAGTTACAGGGGGCCCGTGGGGGGCTACACCTTC. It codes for CASSYRGPVGGYTF.

CDR3 protein: CASSWAGGYNEQFF. As DNA, the CDR3 is TGTGCCAGCAGTTGGGCGGGAGGCTACAATGAGCAGTTCTTC. The gene calls are TRBV27 and TRBJ2-1, with 8 bases that match TRBD2. This CDR3 spans 14 amino acids. Per the germline V gene, CDR1 is MNHEY and CDR2 is SMNVEV (reference sequence). J was trimmed by 3 bases and V by 4 bases; bases with no gene match: 2.

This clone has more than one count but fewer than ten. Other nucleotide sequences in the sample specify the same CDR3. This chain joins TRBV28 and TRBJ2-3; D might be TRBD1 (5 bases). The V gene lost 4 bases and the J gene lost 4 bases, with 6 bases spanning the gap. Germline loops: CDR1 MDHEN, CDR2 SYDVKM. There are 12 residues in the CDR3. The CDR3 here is CASSSGPDTQYF. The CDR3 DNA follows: TGTGCCAGCAGTTCAGGGCCAGATACGCAGTATTTT.

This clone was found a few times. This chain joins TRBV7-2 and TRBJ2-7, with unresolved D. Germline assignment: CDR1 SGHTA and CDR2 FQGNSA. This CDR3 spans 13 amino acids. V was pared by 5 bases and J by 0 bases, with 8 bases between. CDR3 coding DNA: TGTGCCAGCAGCCGACCTCCCTCCTACGAGCAGTACTTC. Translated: CASSRPPSYEQYF.

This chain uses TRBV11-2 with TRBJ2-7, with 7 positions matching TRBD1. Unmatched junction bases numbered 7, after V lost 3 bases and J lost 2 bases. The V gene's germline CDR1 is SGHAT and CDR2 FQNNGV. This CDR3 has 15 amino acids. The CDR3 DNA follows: TGTGCCAGCAGCTTTTCCCCGGGACAGACCTACGAGCAGTACTTC. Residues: CASSFSPGQTYEQYF. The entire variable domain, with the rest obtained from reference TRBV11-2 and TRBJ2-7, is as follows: EAGVAQSPRYKIIEKRQSVAFWCNPISGHATLYWYQQILGQGPKLLIQFQNNGVVDDSQLPKDRFSAERLKGVDSTLKIQPAKLEDSAVYLCASSFSPGQTYEQYFGPGTRLTVT.

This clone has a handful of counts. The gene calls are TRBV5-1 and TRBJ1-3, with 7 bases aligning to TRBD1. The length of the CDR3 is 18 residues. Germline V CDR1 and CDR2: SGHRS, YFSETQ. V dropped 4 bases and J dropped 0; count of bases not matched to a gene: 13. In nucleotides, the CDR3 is TGCGCCAGCAGCCTGGGGGGACAGCCCGGGACCTCTGGAAACACCATATATTTT. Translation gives CASSLGGQPGTSGNTIYF.

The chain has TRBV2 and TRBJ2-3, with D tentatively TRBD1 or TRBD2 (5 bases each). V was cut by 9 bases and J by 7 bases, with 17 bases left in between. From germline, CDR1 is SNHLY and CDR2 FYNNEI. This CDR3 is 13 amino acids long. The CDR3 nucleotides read TGTGCCAGGACCGGGACGGGCCGGTATACGCAGTATTTT. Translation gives CARTGTGRYTQYF.

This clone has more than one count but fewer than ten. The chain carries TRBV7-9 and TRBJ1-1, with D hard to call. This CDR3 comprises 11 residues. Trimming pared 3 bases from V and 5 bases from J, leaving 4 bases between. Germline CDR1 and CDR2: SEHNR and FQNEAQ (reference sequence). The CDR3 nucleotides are TGTGCCAGCAGCTTTCGAACTGAAGCTTTCTTT. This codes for CASSFRTEAFF.

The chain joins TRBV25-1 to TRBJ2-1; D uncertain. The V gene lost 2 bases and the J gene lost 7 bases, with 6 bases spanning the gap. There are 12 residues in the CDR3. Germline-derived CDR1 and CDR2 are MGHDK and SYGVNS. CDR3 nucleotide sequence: TGTGCCAGCAGTGAAAGTTGGAATGAGCAGTTCTTC. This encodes CASSESWNEQFF.

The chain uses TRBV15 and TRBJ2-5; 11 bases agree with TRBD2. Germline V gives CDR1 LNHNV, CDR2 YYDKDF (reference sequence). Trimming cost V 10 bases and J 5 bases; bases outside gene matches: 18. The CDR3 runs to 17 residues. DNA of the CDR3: TGTGCCAGCAGTCAGTCTAGCGGGAGGATCCCGGGGGAGACCCAGTACTTC. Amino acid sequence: CASSQSSGRIPGETQYF.

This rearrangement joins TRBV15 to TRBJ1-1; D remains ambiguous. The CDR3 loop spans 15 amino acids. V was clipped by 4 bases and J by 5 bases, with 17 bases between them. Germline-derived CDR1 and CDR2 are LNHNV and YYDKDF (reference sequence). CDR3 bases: TGTGCCACCAGCACCAAAACTACGGGGAGGACTGAAGCTTTCTTT. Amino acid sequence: CATSTKTTGRTEAFF.

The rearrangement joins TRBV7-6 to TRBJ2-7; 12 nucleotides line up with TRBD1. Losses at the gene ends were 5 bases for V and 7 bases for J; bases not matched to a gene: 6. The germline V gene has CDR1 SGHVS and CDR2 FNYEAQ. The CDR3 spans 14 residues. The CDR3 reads CASSHGTGGEEQYF. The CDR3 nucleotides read TGTGCCAGCAGCCACGGGACAGGGGGCGAGGAGCAGTACTTC.

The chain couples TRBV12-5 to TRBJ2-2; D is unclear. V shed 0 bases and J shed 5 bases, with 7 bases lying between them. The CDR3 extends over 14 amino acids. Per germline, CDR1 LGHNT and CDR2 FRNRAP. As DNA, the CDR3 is TGTGCTAGTGGTTTGGTAGGGCGGACCGGGGAGCTGTTTTTT. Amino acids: CASGLVGRTGELFF.

The CDR3 DNA reads TGTGCCAGCAGCTGGGGGACAGCCTACAATGAGCAGTTCTTC. Translated, it gives CASSWGTAYNEQFF. V is TRBV7-9 and J is TRBJ2-1; 7 positions agree with TRBD1. CDR1 is SEHNR, CDR2 FQNEAQ, per germline (reference sequence). V lost 4 bases to trimming and J lost 2 bases; unmatched junction nucleotides: 2. The CDR3 is made up of 14 amino acids.

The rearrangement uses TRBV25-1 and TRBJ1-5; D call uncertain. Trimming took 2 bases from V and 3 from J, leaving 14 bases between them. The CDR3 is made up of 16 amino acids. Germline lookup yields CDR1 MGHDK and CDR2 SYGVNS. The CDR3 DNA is TGTGCCAGCAGTGAAGGACGGGCAACCGTCAATCAGCCCCAGCATTTT. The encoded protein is CASSEGRATVNQPQHF.